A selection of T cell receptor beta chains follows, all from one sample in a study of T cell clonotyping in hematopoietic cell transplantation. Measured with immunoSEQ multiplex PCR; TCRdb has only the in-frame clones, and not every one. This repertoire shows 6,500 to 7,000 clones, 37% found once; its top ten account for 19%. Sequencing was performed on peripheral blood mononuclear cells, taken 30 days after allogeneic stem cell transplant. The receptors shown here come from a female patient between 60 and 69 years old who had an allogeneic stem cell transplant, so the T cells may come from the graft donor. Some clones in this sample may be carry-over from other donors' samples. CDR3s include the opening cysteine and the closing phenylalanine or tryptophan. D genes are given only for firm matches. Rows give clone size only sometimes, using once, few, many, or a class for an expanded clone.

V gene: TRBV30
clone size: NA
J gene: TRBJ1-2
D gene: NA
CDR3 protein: CAWHRVNGYTF
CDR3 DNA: TGTGCCTGGCACAGGGTTAATGGCTACACCTTC

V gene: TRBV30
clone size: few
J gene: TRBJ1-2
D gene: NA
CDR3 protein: CAWSRASSIGYTF
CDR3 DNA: TGTGCCTGGAGTCGGGCAAGTTCGATTGGCTACACCTTC

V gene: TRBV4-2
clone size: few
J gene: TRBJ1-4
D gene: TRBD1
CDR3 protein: CASGRTGGLKELFF
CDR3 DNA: TGTGCCAGCGGAAGGACAGGGGGCTTGAAAGAACTGTTTTTT

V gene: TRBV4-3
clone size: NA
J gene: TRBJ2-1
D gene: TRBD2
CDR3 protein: CASSRGGGANYNEQFF
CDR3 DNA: TGCGCCAGCAGCCGGGGCGGGGGGGCCAATTACAATGAGCAGTTCTTC

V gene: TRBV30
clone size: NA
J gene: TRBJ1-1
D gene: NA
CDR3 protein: CALERQPNTEAFF
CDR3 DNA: TGTGCCTTGGAGAGACAACCAAACACTGAAGCTTTCTTT

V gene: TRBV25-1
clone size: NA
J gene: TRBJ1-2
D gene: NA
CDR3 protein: CASSEYTDPRGGLFGYTF
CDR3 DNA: TGTGCCAGCAGTGAATATACCGACCCGAGAGGAGGGTTGTTTGGCTACACCTTC

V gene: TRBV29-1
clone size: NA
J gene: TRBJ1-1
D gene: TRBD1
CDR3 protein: CSTRQGKNTEAFF
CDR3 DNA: TGCAGCACCCGACAGGGGAAGAACACTGAAGCTTTCTTT

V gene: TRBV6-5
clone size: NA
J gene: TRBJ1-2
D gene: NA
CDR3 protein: CASSLEPSNYGYTF
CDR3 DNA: TGTGCCAGCAGTTTGGAACCTTCTAACTATGGCTACACCTTC

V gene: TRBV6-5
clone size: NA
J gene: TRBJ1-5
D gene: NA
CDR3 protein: CASSSLVSYSNQPQHF
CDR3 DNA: TGTGCCAGCAGTTCCCTCGTCAGTTATAGCAATCAGCCCCAGCATTTT

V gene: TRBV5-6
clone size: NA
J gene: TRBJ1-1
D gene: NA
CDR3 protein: CASSADRQTEAFF
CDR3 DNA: TGTGCCAGCAGCGCAGACAGACAAACTGAAGCTTTCTTT

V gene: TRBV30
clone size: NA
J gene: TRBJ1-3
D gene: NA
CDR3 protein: CALSVGTGNTIYF
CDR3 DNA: TGTGCCCTTTCGGTAGGGACTGGAAACACCATATATTTT

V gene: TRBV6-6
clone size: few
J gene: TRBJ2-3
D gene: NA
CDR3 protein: CASRLSGSGDTQYF
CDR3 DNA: TGTGCCAGCAGACTGTCTGGTAGCGGAGATACGCAGTATTTT

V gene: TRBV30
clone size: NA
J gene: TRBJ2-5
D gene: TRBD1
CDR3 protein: CAWSGQGSGETQYF
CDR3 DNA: TGTGCCTGGAGTGGACAGGGCAGCGGTGAGACCCAGTACTTC

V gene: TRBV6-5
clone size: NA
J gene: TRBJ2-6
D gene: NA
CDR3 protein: CASSSPGRGANVLTF
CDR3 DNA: TGTGCCAGCAGTTCCCCAGGGAGGGGGGCCAACGTCCTGACTTTC

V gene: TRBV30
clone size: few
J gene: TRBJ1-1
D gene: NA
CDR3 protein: CAWSQGEGWYEAFF
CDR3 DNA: TGTGCCTGGTCTCAAGGGGAGGGTTGGTATGAAGCTTTCTTT

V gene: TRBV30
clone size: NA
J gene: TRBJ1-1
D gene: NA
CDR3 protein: CAWSFPAGGTEAFF
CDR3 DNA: TGTGCCTGGAGCTTCCCCGCTGGGGGGACTGAAGCTTTCTTT

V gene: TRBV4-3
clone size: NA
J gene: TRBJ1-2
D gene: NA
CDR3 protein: CASSQGDLGGYTF
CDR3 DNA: TGCGCCAGCAGCCAAGGGGATCTGGGTGGCTACACCTTC

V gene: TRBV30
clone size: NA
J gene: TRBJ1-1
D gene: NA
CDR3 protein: CAWGPGEEAFF
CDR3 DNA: TGTGCCTGGGGCCCGGGCGAAGAAGCTTTCTTT

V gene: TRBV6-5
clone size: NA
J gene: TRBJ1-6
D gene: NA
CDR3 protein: CATQGRSYNSPLHF
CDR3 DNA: TGTGCCACTCAGGGCCGCTCCTATAATTCACCCCTCCACTTT

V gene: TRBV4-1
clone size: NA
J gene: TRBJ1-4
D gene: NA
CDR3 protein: CASSLRVNEKLFF
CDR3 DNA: TGCGCCAGCAGCCTTAGAGTTAATGAAAAACTGTTTTTT

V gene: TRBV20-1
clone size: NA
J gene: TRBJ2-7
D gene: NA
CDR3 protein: CSASFSYEQYF
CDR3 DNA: TGCAGTGCTTCATTCTCCTACGAGCAGTACTTC

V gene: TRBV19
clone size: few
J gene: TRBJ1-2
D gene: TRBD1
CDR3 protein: CASSGPGQGNYGYTF
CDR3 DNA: TGTGCCAGTAGTGGACCGGGACAGGGTAACTATGGCTACACCTTC

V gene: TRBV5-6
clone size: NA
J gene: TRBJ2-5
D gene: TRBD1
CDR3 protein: CASSWDRAETQYF
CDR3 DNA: TGTGCCAGCAGCTGGGACAGGGCAGAGACCCAGTACTTC

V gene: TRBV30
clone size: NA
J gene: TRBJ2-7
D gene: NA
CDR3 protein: CAWSVGVRSSYEQYF
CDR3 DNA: TGTGCCTGGAGTGTCGGGGTCCGGAGCTCCTACGAGCAGTACTTC

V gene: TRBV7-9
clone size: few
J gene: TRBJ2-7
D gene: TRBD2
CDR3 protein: CASSQAGDEQYF
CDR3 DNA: TGTGCCAGCAGCCAGGCGGGGGACGAGCAGTACTTC

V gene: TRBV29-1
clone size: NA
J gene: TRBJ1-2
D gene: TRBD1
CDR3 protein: CSVETGGYYGYTF
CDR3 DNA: TGCAGCGTTGAAACAGGGGGCTACTATGGCTACACCTTC

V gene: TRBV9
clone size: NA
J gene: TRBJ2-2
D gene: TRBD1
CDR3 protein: CASRQGASGELFF
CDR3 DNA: TGTGCCAGCAGGCAGGGGGCATCCGGGGAGCTGTTTTTT

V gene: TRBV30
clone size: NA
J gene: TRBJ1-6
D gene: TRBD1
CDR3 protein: CAWSVSGGTGWSPLHF
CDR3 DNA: TGTGCCTGGAGTGTTTCTGGCGGGACAGGGTGGTCACCCCTCCACTTT

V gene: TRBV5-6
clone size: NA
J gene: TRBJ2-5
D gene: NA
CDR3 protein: CASSLLSGPGDF
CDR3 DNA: TGTGCCAGCAGCTTATTGTCAGGGCCCGGAGACTTC

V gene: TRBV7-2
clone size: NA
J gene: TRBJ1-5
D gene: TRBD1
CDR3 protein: CASSLTGGNQPQHF
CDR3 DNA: TGTGCCAGCAGCTTAACAGGGGGTAATCAGCCCCAGCATTTT

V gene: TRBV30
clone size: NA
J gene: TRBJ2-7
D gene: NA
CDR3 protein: CAWSVGTGSYEQHF
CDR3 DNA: NA

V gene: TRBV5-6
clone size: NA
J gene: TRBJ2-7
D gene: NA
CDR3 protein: CASSPGAALGEQYF
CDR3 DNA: TGTGCCAGCAGCCCTGGGGCCGCCCTAGGTGAGCAGTACTTC

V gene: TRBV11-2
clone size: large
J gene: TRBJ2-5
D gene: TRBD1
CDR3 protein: CASSSGQVKETQYF
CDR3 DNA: TGTGCCAGCAGCTCGGGACAGGTGAAAGAGACCCAGTACTTC

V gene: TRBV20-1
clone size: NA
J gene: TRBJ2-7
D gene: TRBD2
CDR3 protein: CSARNPERGVF
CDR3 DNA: TGCAGTGCTAGGAATCCGGAGCGGGGGGTCTTC

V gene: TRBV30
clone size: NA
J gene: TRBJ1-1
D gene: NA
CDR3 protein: CAWCRTQGTEAFF
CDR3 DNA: TGTGCCTGGTGCCGAACCCAAGGGACTGAAGCTTTCTTT

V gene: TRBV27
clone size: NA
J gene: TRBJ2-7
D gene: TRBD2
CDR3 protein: CASSFVGLAGGKQYF
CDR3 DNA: TGTGCCAGCAGTTTTGTGGGACTAGCGGGGGGGAAGCAGTACTTC

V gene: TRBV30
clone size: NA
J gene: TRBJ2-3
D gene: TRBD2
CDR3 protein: CAWRTLAGFTDTQYF
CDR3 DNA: TGTGCCTGGAGAACTCTAGCGGGTTTCACAGATACGCAGTATTTT

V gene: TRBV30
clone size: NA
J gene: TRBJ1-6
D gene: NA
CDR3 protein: CAWSGTSGVDSPLHF
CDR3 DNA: TGTGCCTGGAGTGGGACAAGTGGGGTAGATTCACCCCTCCACTTT

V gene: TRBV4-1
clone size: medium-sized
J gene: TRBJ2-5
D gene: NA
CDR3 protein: CASSQDHGAQYF
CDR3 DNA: TGCGCCAGCAGCCAAGATCATGGGGCCCAGTACTTC

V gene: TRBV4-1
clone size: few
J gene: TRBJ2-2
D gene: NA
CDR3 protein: CASSPSSMNTGELFF
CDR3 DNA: TGCGCCAGCAGCCCCTCTAGCATGAACACCGGGGAGCTGTTTTTT

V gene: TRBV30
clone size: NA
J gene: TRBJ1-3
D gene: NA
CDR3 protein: CAWGGLGNTIYF
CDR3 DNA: TGTGCCTGGGGGGGGTTAGGAAACACCATATATTTT

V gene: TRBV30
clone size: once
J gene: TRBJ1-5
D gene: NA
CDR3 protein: CAWTTRGNQPQHF
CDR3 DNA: TGTGCCTGGACAACGAGGGGCAACCAGCCCCAGCATTTT

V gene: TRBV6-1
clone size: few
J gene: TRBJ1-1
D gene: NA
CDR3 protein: CASSKVGTEAFF
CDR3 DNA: TGTGCCAGCAGTAAAGTAGGGACTGAAGCTTTCTTT

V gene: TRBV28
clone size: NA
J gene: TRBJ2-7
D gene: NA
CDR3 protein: CASSLPGFYEQYF
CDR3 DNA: TGTGCCAGCAGTTTACCAGGGTTCTACGAGCAGTACTTC

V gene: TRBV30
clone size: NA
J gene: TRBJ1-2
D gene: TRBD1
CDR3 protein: CAGRRLGQGGYTF
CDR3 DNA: TGTGCCGGCCGAAGACTCGGACAGGGTGGCTACACCTTC

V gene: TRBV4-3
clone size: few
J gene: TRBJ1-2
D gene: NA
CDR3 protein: CASSQDPNYGYTF
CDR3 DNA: TGCGCCAGCAGCCAAGACCCTAACTATGGCTACACCTTC